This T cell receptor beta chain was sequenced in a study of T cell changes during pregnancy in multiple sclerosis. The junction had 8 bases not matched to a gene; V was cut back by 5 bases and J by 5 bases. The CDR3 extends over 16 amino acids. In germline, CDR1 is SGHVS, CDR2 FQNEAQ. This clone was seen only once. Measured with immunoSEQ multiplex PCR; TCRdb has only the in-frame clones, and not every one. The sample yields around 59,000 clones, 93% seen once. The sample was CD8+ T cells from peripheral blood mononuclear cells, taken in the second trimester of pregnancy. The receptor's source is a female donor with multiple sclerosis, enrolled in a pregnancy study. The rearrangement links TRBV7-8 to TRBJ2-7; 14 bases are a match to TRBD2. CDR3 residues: CASSAPPGLAGDEQYF. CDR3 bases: TGTGCCAGCAGCGCCCCCCCGGGACTAGCGGGAGACGAGCAGTACTTC.